This entry lists 5 T cell receptor beta chains sequenced from one sample in a study of PD-L1 blockade in urothelial cancer. The protocol was immunoSEQ multiplex PCR, while the TCRdb copy is restricted to in-frame clones and leaves out a portion. This table holds 35,000 to 45,000 clones, less than 95% found once. Time point given: peripheral blood 6 weeks after treatment start. Here the sequenced sample was PBMCs, taken around atezolizumab (anti-PD-L1) treatment. The receptors here all came from a man aged 65 to 79 with urothelial cancer.

The CDR3: CASSALLNTEAFF. The CDR3 DNA sequence: TGTGCCAGCTCAGCACTCTTGAACACTGAAGCTTTCTTT. V usage is TRBV18 and J usage is TRBJ1-1; D remains ambiguous. Trimming removed 5 bases at V and 0 bases at J, with 7 bases between. This CDR3 spans 13 amino acids. Germline V gene sequence: CDR1 KGHSH, CDR2 LQKENI.

On this clone: The conserved closing phenylalanine or tryptophan is absent in this CDR3, likely reflecting a read error. No DNA is shown, since the ends of the CDR3 on it are uncertain; the CDR3 is the one TCRdb lists. This chain connects TRBV9 to TRBJ1-2. CDR1 and CDR2 from the germline V gene are SGDLS and YYNGEE. Including both end residues, the CDR3 is 14 amino acids long. CDR3 sequence: CASRSGYSRKTYGY.

The rearrangement links TRBV9 to TRBJ1-2; D perhaps matches TRBD1 (5 bases). V was clipped by 1 base and J by 4 bases, with 17 bases between them. The CDR3 has 16 amino acids. Germline CDR1 reads SGDLS; CDR2 reads YYNGEE. CDR3 sequence: CASSVNRDRGSYGYTF. DNA of the CDR3: TGTGCCAGCAGCGTAAATAGGGACCGGGGGTCCTATGGCTACACCTTC. Looking up the rest from reference TRBV9 and TRBJ1-2 gives the full variable domain: DSGVTQTPKHLITATGQRVTLRCSPRSGDLSVYWYQQSLDQGLQFLIQYYNGEERAKGNILERFSAQQFPDLHSELNLSSLELGDSALYFCASSVNRDRGSYGYTFGSGTRLTVV.

This clone was counted between two and nine times. The chain has TRBV6-1 and TRBJ1-5, with D possibly matching TRBD1 (5 bases). Germline CDR1 reads MNHNS; CDR2 reads SASEGT. There are 15 residues in the CDR3. V dropped 5 bases and J dropped 1 base, with 12 bases sitting between them. CDR3 coding DNA: TGTGCCAGCAGTCAATCGCGGGGGAGCAATCAGCCCCAGCATTTT. Translated, it gives CASSQSRGSNQPQHF.

This chain joins TRBV6-6 and TRBJ1-4; D gene uncertain. CDR3 length equals 14 residues. Germline CDR1 MNHNY, CDR2 SVGAGI (reference sequence). V lost 9 bases and J 0 bases, leaving 11 bases between the germline ends. The CDR3 spells CASQRAATNEKLFF. The DNA of the CDR3 is TGTGCCAGTCAGAGGGCAGCAACTAATGAAAAACTGTTTTTT.